This passage covers 4 T cell receptor beta chains from one sample sequenced in a study of blood T cell repertoires in COVID-19. Assay: immunoSEQ multiplex PCR; the TCRdb copy retains only in-frame clones and omits some. The sample has 200,000 to 250,000 clones, less than 90% seen once. The source material was peripheral blood. The receptor source for this set is a woman aged 70-85 years with active or convalescent COVID-19.

The rearrangement joins TRBV6-5 to TRBJ2-7, with 7 bases lining up with TRBD1. Germline V gives CDR1 MNHEY, CDR2 SVGAGI. Trimming at V came to 6 bases and at J to 2 bases, leaving 10 bases not matched to a gene. This CDR3 comprises 15 residues. CDR3 DNA: TGTGCCAGCAGCCCCCCGGGGACAGTAGCCTACGAGCAGTACTTC. This translates into CASSPPGTVAYEQYF.

The rearrangement links TRBV18 to TRBJ2-7; the D is unclear. V was clipped by 3 bases and J by 0 bases, with 15 bases between them. Germline V gene sequence: CDR1 KGHSH, CDR2 LQKENI. The CDR3 has 16 amino acids. The CDR3 protein is CASSPITSLSSYEQYF. CDR3 DNA sequence: TGTGCCAGCTCACCCATAACGTCCCTGAGCTCCTACGAGCAGTACTTC.

V and J are TRBV12-3 or TRBV12-4 and TRBJ1-5, with D unclear. Trimming cost V 4 bases and J 4 bases, with 8 bases left between them. The CDR3 spans 13 residues. The CDR3 loop is CASSSSLNQPQHF. The CDR3 region has the DNA TGTGCCAGCAGTTCTAGTTTAAATCAGCCCCAGCATTTT.

The chain is built from TRBV5-1 and TRBJ2-2, with TRBD1 identical over 7 bases. The V gene's germline CDR1 is SGHRS and CDR2 YFSETQ. The V segment lost 4 bases and the J segment 1 base; nucleotides outside the gene matches: 4. This CDR3 is built from 15 residues. The CDR3 coding sequence is TGCGCCAGCAGCCGACAGGGCCAGAACACCGGGGAGCTGTTTTTT. Residues: CASSRQGQNTGELFF. The variable domain in full, completed from reference TRBV5-1 and TRBJ2-2, reads KAGVTQTPRYLIKTRGQQVTLSCSPISGHRSVSWYQQTPGQGLQFLFEYFSETQRNKGNFPGRFSGRQFSNSRSEMNVSTLELGDSALYLCASSRQGQNTGELFFGEGSRLTVL.